This T cell receptor (beta chain) came from a study of Graves' ophthalmopathy and Graves' hyperthyroidism. Study summary: Upon initial diagnosis and before any treatment, peripheral blood was collected. Points from the study as a whole: In blood, most expanded thyroid clonotypes above 0.001 frequency were also detected.

Amplification from RNA transcripts yielded the TCR beta CDR3 regions. HTBI primers were used in a first-round RT-PCR, which preceded a second-round multiplex PCR. TCRdb analysed the multiplex PCR reads with MiXCR anew, one entry per CDR3 protein. There are about 740,000 distinct CDR3 sequences in the sample; roughly 40% occur only once, and about 40% lies in the top ten. This clonotype was observed at least ten times. As yet, its antigen is unknown. V lost 4 bases and J lost 5, with 6 bases in between. This CDR3 region has 12 residues. Moderate-to-severe activity, CAS ≥3, NOSPECS ≥4 and duration under 3 months were recorded for donors with ophthalmopathy. Physicians reached a diagnosis by relying on clinical symptoms, serum thyroxine, TRAb, thyroid ultrasound and orbital computed tomography.

The sample consisted of peripheral blood. The receptor's source is an adult man with Graves' ophthalmopathy. The V gene is TRBV12-3 or TRBV12-4, the J gene TRBJ1-5, with unresolved D. The CDR3 here is CASSSSDQPQHF. CDR3 in DNA: TGTGCCAGCAGTTCCAGCGATCAGCCCCAGCATTTT.